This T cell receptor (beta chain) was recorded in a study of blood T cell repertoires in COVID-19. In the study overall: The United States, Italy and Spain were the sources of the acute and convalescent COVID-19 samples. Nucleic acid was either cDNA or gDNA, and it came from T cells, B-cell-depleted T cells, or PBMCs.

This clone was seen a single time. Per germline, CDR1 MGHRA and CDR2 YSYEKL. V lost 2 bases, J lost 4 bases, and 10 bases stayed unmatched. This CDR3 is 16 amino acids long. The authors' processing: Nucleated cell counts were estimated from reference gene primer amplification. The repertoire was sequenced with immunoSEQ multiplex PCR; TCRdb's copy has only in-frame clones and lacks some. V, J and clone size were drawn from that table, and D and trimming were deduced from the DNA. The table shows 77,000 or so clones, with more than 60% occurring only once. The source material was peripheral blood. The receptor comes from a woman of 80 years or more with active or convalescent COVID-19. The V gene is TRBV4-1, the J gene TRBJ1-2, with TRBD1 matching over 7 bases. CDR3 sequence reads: CASSQTNEGAGYGYTF. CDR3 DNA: TGCGCCAGCAGCCAAACGAATGAGGGGGCGGGCTATGGCTACACCTTC.